This T cell receptor (beta chain) was sequenced during a study of blood T cell repertoires in COVID-19. Overall study: The origin of the acute and convalescent COVID-19 samples was the United States, Italy and Spain. Sources were T cells, B-cell-depleted T cells, or PBMCs; the material itself was cDNA or gDNA.

V was pared by 0 bases and J by 1 base, with 16 bases of the junction left unmatched. The CDR3 sequence is 20 residues long. Germline CDR1 and CDR2: MNHEY and SVGEGT. In the study's own analysis: Amplification of reference gene primers provided the estimated nucleated cell counts. Produced via immunoSEQ multiplex PCR; TCRdb's table is partial and in-frame only. V, J and clone size reflect that table, while D and trimming were determined from the DNA. The sample records 200,000 to 250,000 clones, more than 70% being singletons. Sequencing used peripheral blood. The sequence came from a man aged 50-59 years with active or convalescent COVID-19. The rearrangement links TRBV6-2 or TRBV6-3 to TRBJ1-1, with TRBD1 matching 8 bases. The CDR3 is CASSYSSGQVSFPANTEAFF. DNA for the CDR3: TGTGCCAGCAGTTACTCCTCGGGACAGGTTTCGTTCCCGGCGAACACTGAAGCTTTCTTT.